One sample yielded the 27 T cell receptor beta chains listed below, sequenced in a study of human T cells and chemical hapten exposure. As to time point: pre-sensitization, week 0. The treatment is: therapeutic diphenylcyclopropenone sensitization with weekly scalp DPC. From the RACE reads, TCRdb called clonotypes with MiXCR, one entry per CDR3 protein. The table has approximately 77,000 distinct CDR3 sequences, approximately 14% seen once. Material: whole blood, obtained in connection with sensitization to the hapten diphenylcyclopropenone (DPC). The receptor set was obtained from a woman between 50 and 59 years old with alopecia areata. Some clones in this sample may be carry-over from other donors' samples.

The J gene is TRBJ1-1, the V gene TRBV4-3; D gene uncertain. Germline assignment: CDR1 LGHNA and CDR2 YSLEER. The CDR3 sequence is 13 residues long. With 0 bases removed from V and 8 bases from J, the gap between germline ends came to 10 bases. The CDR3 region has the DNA TGCGCCAGCAGCCAAGAACGTTTTCGGGAAGCTTTCTTT. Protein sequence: CASSQERFREAFF.

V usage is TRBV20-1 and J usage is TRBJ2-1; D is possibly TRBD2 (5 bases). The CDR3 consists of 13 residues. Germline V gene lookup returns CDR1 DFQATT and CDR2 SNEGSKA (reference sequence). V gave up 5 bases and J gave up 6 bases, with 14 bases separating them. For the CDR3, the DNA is TGCAGTGCTTCGCAGCGGTCGGGCAATGAGCAGTTCTTC. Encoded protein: CSASQRSGNEQFF.

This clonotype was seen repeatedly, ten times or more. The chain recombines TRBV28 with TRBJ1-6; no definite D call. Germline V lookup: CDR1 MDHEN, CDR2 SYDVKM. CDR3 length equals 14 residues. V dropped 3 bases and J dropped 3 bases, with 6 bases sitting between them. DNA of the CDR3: TGTGCCAGCAGTTTGCCCAGCTATAATTCACCCCTCCACTTT. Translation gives CASSLPSYNSPLHF.

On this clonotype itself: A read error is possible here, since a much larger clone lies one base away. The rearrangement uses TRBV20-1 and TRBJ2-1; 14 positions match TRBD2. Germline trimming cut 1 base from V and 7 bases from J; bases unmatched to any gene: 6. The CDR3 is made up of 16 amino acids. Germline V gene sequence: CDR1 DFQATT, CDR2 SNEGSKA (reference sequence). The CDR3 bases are TGCAGTGCTAGAGCTCTAGGACTAGCGGGAGGAAATGAGCAGTTCTTC. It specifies CSARALGLAGGNEQFF.

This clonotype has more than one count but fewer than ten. The CDR3 coding sequence is TGTGCCAGCTCACCAACTTTGGGTCCGCTCTCTAATGAAAAACTGTTTTTT. This translates into CASSPTLGPLSNEKLFF. The J gene is TRBJ1-4, the V gene TRBV18; unclear D gene. V lost 2 bases to trimming and J lost 3 bases, with 16 bases between them. CDR1 and CDR2 (germline): KGHSH, LQKENI. The CDR3 contains 17 residues.

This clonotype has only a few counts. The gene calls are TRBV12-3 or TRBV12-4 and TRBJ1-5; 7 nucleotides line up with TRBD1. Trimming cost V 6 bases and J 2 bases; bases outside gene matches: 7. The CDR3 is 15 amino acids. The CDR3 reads CASREQGIGNQPQHF. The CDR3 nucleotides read TGTGCCAGCAGAGAACAGGGGATCGGCAATCAGCCCCAGCATTTT.

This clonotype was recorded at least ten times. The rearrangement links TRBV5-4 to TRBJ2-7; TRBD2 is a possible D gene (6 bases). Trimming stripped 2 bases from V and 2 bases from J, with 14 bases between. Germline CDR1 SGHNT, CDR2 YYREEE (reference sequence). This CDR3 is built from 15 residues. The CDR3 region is CASSLPQAGAYEQYF. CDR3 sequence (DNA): TGTGCCAGCAGCTTACCACAAGCGGGTGCCTACGAGCAGTACTTC.

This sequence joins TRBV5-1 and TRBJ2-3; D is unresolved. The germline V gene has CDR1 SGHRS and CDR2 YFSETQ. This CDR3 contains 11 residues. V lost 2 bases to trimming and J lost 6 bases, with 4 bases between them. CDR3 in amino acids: CASSFRDTQYF. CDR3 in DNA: TGCGCCAGCAGCTTTCGCGATACGCAGTATTTT.

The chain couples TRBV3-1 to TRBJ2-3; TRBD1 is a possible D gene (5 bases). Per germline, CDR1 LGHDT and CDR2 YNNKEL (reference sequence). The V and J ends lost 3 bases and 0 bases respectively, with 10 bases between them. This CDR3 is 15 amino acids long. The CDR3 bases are TGTGCCAGCAGCCAGCAAAGGACAAGCACAGATACGCAGTATTTT. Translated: CASSQQRTSTDTQYF.

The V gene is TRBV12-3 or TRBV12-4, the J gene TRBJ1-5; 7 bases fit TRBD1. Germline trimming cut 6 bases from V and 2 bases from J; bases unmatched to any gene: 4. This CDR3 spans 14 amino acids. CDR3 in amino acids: CASSRQGGNQPQHF. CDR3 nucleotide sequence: TGTGCCAGCAGCCGACAGGGAGGCAATCAGCCCCAGCATTTT.

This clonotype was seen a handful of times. In nucleotides, the CDR3 is TGTGCCAGCAGTACCTCCGGGGGTTTGGGATACGAGCAGTACTTC. This encodes CASSTSGGLGYEQYF. The chain recombines TRBV6-1 with TRBJ2-7; maybe TRBD2 (6 bases). Germline V gene data show CDR1 as MNHNS and CDR2 as SASEGT. This CDR3 has 15 residues. With 5 bases removed from V and 4 bases from J, the gap between germline ends came to 18 bases.

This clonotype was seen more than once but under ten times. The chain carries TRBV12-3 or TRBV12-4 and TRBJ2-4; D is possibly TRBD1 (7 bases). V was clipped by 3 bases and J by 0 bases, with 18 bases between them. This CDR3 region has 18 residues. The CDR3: CASSLAGQKTLAKNIQYF. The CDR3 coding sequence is TGTGCCAGCAGTTTGGCGGGACAGAAAACTTTAGCCAAAAACATTCAGTACTTC.

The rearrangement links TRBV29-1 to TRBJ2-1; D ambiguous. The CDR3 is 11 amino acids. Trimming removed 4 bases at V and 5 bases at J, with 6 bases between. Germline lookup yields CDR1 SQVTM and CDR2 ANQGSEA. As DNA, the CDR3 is TGCAGCGTTGTACAGAACAATGAGCAGTTCTTC. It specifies CSVVQNNEQFF.

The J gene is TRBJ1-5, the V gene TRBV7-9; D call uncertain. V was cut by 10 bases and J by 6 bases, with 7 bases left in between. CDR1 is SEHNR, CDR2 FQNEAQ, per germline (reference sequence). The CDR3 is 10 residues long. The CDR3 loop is CAIPSQPQHF. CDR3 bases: TGTGCCATCCCGTCTCAGCCCCAGCATTTT.

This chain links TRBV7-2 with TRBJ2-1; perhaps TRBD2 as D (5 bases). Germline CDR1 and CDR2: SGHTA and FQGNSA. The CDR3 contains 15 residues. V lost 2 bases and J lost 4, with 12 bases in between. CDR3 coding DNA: TGTGCCAGCAGCTTATTACTAGTGCCATACAATGAGCAGTTCTTC. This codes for CASSLLLVPYNEQFF.

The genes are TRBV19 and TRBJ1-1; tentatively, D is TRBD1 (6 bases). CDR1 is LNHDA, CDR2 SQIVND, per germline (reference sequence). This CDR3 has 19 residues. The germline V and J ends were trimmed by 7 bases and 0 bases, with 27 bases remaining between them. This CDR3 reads CASTRYRGAKMSVNTEAFF. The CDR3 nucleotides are TGTGCCAGTACTCGATATCGGGGGGCGAAAATGTCCGTGAACACTGAAGCTTTCTTT.

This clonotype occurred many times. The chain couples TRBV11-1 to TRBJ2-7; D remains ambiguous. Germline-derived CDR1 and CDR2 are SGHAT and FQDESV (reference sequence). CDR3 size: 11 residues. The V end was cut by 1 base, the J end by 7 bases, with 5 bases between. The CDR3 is CASSLVAEQYF. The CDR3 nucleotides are TGTGCCAGCAGCTTAGTTGCGGAGCAGTACTTC. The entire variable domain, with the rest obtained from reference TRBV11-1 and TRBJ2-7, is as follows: EAEVAQSPRYKITEKSQAVAFWCDPISGHATLYWYRQILGQGPELLVQFQDESVVDDSQLPKDRFSAERLKGVDSTLKIQPAELGDSAMYLCASSLVAEQYFGPGTRLTVT.

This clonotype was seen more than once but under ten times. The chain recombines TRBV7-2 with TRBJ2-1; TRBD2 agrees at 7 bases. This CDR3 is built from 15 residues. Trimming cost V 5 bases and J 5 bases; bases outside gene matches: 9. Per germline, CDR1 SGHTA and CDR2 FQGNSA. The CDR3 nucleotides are TGTGCCAGCAGCCGAGGGCCGGGGAGGGACAATGAGCAGTTCTTC. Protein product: CASSRGPGRDNEQFF.

CDR3 nucleotide sequence: TGCAGTGCTAGTGGATCTAGCGGGAGAGTAGAGACCCAGTACTTC. Protein product: CSASGSSGRVETQYF. V gene TRBV20-1 combines with J gene TRBJ2-5, with 10 positions matching TRBD2. The CDR3 covers 15 residues. Trimming took 3 bases from V and 4 from J; bases not matched to a gene: 8. Germline V gene sequence: CDR1 DFQATT, CDR2 SNEGSKA (reference sequence).

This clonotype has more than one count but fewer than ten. CDR3 coding DNA: TGTGCCAGTAGTATAGGTAGCGGGAGAGGCACCGGGGAGCTGTTTTTT. Translation gives CASSIGSGRGTGELFF. The rearrangement links TRBV19 to TRBJ2-2; the match to TRBD2 covers 9 bases. The CDR3 has 16 residues. V lost 1 base, J lost 4 bases, and 4 bases stayed unmatched. Germline V gene lookup returns CDR1 LNHDA and CDR2 SQIVND (reference sequence).

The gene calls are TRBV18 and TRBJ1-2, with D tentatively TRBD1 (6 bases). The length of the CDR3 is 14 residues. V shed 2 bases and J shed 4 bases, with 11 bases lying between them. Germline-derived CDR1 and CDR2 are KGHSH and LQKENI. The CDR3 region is CASSPEGQSYGYTF. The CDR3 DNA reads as TGTGCCAGCTCACCAGAAGGACAGAGCTATGGCTACACCTTC.

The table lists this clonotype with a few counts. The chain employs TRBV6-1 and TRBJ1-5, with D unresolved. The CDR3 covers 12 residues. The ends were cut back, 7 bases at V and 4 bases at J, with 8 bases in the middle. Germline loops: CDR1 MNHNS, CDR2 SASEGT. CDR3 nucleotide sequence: TGTGCCAGCATGGACCCTAATCAGCCCCAGCATTTT. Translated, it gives CASMDPNQPQHF.

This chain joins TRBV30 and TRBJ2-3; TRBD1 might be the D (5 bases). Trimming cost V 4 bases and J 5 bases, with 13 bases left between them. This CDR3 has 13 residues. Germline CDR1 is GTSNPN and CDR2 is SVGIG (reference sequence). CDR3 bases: TGTGCCTGGACAGGGCCGGCGGAAGATACGCAGTATTTT. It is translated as CAWTGPAEDTQYF.

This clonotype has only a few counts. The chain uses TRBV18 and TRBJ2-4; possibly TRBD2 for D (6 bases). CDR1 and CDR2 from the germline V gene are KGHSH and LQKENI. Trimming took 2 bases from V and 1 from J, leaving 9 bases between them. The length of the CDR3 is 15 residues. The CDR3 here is CASSPTGVAKNIQYF. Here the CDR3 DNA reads TGTGCCAGCTCACCAACGGGGGTCGCCAAAAACATTCAGTACTTC.

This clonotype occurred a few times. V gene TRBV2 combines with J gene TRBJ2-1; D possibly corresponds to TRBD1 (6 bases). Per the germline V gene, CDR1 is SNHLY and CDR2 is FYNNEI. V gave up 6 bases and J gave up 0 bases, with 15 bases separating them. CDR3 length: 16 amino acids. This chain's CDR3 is CASRWGRRSSYNEQFF. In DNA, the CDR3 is TGTGCCAGCAGGTGGGGGCGGAGGAGCTCCTACAATGAGCAGTTCTTC.

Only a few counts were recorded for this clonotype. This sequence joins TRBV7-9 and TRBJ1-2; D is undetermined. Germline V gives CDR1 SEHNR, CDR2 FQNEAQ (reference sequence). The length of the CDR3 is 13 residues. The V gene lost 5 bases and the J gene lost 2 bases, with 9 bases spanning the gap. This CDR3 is CASSRGLNYGYTF. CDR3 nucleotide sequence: TGTGCCAGCAGCCGTGGACTGAACTATGGCTACACCTTC.

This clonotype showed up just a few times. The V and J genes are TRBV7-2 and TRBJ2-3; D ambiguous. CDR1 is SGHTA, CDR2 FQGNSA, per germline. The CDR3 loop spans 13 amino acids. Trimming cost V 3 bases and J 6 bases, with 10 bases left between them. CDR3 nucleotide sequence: TGTGCCAGCAGCTTCTTCAACGGGGATACGCAGTATTTT. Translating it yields CASSFFNGDTQYF.